This T cell receptor beta chain was retrieved from a study of beta chain features in type 1 diabetes. Study-wide results and caveats: Sequencing used cDNA, and cells with high TCR expression could therefore be over-represented. Shortening of TCRB CDR3s, moderate but significant, appeared in all four CD4+ subsets of Type 1 diabetes patients.

As for this clone: Its matching antigen is unknown.

Expressed TCRB transcripts got sequenced, as all isolated RNA was reverse transcribed. Only in-frame clones appear in the TCRdb table, and some are missing; sequencing was by immunoSEQ multiplex PCR. The table records approximately 280,000 clones, 14% to 15% of them present only once. The sequenced sample consisted of naive CD4+ T cells from blood. This sequence was found in a man between 18 and 35 years old with type 1 diabetes.

The CDR3 reads CASSLGRGGDEQYF. CDR3 nucleotide sequence: TGTGCCAGCAGCTTAGGTCGGGGGGGAGACGAGCAGTACTTC. The chain uses TRBV7-8 and TRBJ2-7; 8 nucleotides align to TRBD2. Germline CDR1 reads SGHVS; CDR2 reads FQNEAQ. The V gene end was trimmed by 1 base and the J gene end by 5 bases; junction bases not matched to a gene: 4. This CDR3 contains 14 residues.